This T cell receptor (beta chain) was identified in a study of molecular identifiers for immune sequencing clone quantification. This clonotype was counted at least ten times. Germline CDR1 GTSNPN, CDR2 SVGIG (reference sequence). CDR3 length equals 13 residues. With 3 bases removed from V and 5 bases from J, the gap between germline ends came to 13 bases. TCRdb re-analysed the PCR reads in MiXCR, keeping a single row per CDR3 protein. The sample consists of 70,000 to 95,000 distinct CDR3 sequences, roughly 19% of them appearing once. The source material was naive CD8+ T cells from blood, with Jurkat cell RNA spiked in. Sample subset: FACS-sorted CD8+CD4-CCR7+CD45RA+ naive T cells. This chain connects TRBV30 to TRBJ2-5; D possibly corresponds to TRBD2 (5 bases). The origin of this receptor is a human donor in good health. Some libraries in this study had Jurkat cell RNA spiked in. The CDR3 here is CAWSRSTGETQYF. DNA for the CDR3: TGTGCCTGGAGCAGGAGTACGGGGGAGACCCAGTACTTC.